This TCR beta chain originates from a study of T cell responses to AZD1222 COVID-19 vaccine. Germline V lookup: CDR1 LGHNA, CDR2 YSLEER. The CDR3 runs 15 residues. Trimming left V 1 base short and J 4 bases short, with 13 bases between. General study results and limits: In a largely white British group with more females than males, clonal diversity was possibly underestimated. Reportedly, close to half of spike-specific TCRs are directed against unmutated variant regions. None of the repertoires were sampled until the peak T cell response had passed. A rise in Spike-specific TCR breadth and depth followed two AZD1222 doses.

Method: immunoSEQ multiplex PCR; TCRdb's copy keeps in-frame clones and lacks some. In the table there are 60,000 to 75,000 clones, roughly 88% of which are singletons. To note about this clone: Antigen unknown.

The sample was peripheral blood, taken on day 0 of AZD1222 vaccination. The clonotype comes from an adult in good health. The chain employs TRBV4-3 and TRBJ1-2, with D perhaps TRBD1 (6 bases). The CDR3 DNA reads as TGCGCCAGCAGCCAAGTAGGAGGACAGACCTATGGCTACACCTTC. It encodes CASSQVGGQTYGYTF.